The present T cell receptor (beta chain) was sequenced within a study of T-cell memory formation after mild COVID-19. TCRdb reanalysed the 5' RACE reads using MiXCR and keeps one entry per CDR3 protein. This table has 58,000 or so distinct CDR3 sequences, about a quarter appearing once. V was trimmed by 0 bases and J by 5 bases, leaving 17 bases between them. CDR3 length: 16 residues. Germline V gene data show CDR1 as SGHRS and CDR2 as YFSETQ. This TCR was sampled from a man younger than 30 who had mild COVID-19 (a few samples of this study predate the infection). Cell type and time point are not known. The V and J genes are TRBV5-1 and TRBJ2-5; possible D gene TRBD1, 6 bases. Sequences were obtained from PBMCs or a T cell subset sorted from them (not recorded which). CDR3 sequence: CASSLEWGRGSETQYF. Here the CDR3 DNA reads TGCGCCAGCAGCTTGGAGTGGGGCAGGGGAAGTGAGACCCAGTACTTC.